These 26 T cell receptor beta chains share one sample of origin, sequenced in a study of T-cell reconstitution after alpha-beta-depleted transplantation in children. For TCRbeta, the library was prepared with unique molecular identifiers. TCRdb used MiXCR to reprocess the PCR reads, holding one entry per CDR3 protein. The table shows 200,000 to 300,000 distinct CDR3 sequences, with around 25% occurring only once. Sequences were derived from PBMCs, sampled before TCRalphabeta/CD19-depleted stem cell transplant. These receptors were obtained from a girl aged 2-10 years with Fanconi anemia, due to receive a stem cell transplant.

This clonotype was seen ten or more times. The chain carries TRBV12-3 or TRBV12-4 and TRBJ2-7; D might be TRBD2 (6 bases). V was cut by 6 bases and J by 6 bases, with 12 bases left in between. CDR3 length equals 12 residues. CDR3 nucleotides: TGTGCCAGCAGCTCTGGAGGGATCGAGCAGTACTTC. It yields the protein CASSSGGIEQYF.

This clonotype was seen repeatedly, ten times or more. V is TRBV20-1 and J is TRBJ2-1; 7 positions match TRBD2. The germline CDR1 and CDR2 sequences are DFQATT and SNEGSKA (reference sequence). V lost 0 bases and J lost 7; bases outside the gene matches: 18. This CDR3 has 18 amino acids. This CDR3 reads CSARDSFGWEGHWNEQFF. The CDR3, as DNA: TGCAGTGCTAGAGATAGTTTCGGATGGGAGGGCCATTGGAATGAGCAGTTCTTC.

This clonotype was counted only a few times. The rearrangement links TRBV7-9 to TRBJ2-1, with a possible D match to TRBD2 (5 bases). V was cut by 5 bases and J by 9 bases, with 17 bases left in between. Germline V gene sequence: CDR1 SEHNR, CDR2 FQNEAQ (reference sequence). The CDR3 sequence is 14 residues long. The CDR3 DNA reads TGTGCCAGCAGCATCTCGGACTGGAAAATTGAGCAGTTCTTC. Translation gives CASSISDWKIEQFF.

This clonotype was seen many times. The chain couples TRBV6-5 to TRBJ2-2; D not certain. Trimming took 5 bases from V and 3 from J, leaving 1 base between them. The CDR3 has 11 residues. CDR1 is MNHEY and CDR2 is SVGAGI in the germline V gene. The CDR3 sequence: CASSDTGELFF. DNA of the CDR3: TGTGCCAGCAGTGACACCGGGGAGCTGTTTTTT.

In DNA form, the CDR3 reads TGTGCCAGCAGCTTAAAACAGGGAGCAGATACGCAGTATTTT. It encodes CASSLKQGADTQYF. This chain uses TRBV7-9 with TRBJ2-3; D may be TRBD1 (6 bases). The CDR3 is made up of 14 amino acids. Trimming pared 2 bases from V and 4 bases from J, leaving 10 bases between. CDR1 and CDR2 from the germline V gene are SEHNR and FQNEAQ (reference sequence).

In its sample, this clonotype was seen many times. The rearrangement links TRBV29-1 to TRBJ2-7, with D uncertain. This CDR3 spans 15 amino acids. In germline, CDR1 is SQVTM, CDR2 ANQGSEA. V was pared by 4 bases and J by 3 bases, with 19 bases between. In DNA, the CDR3 is TGCAGCGTTGGCTCCTTTAACATCGAAGTCTACGAGCAGTACTTC. It encodes CSVGSFNIEVYEQYF.

The chain carries TRBV10-2 and TRBJ2-4, with 7 bases aligning to TRBD2. The CDR3 is 15 residues long. Germline V gives CDR1 WSHSY, CDR2 SAAADI. V trimming: 2 bases; J trimming: 6 bases; junction bases outside the gene matches: 7. The CDR3 region is CASSERSQRGNIQYF. The CDR3 region has the DNA TGCGCCAGCAGTGAGCGTAGCCAGCGGGGAAACATTCAGTACTTC.

V is TRBV7-9 and J is TRBJ2-7; 8 bases are shared with TRBD1. Trimming took 1 base from V and 5 from J; bases not matched to a gene: 4. Germline CDR1 is SEHNR and CDR2 is FQNEAQ (reference sequence). The CDR3 has 14 residues. The CDR3 sequence is CASSLDRGFHEQYF. CDR3 nucleotide sequence: TGTGCCAGCAGCTTAGACAGGGGGTTCCACGAGCAGTACTTC.

A few counts support this clonotype. The chain links TRBV4-2 to TRBJ2-1; the match to TRBD2 covers 7 bases. With V trimmed by 2 bases and J by 4 bases, 8 bases remained unmatched. Germline loops: CDR1 LGHNA, CDR2 YNFKEQ. This CDR3 has 16 residues. The CDR3 region is CASSQLAEKKYNEQFF. The CDR3 DNA reads TGTGCCAGCAGCCAACTAGCGGAGAAAAAGTACAATGAGCAGTTCTTC.

This clonotype was observed a few times. The chain combines TRBV10-3 with TRBJ1-1; 7 positions match TRBD1. The length of the CDR3 is 17 residues. The ends lost 6 bases at V and 5 bases at J; junction bases unmatched: 18. Germline-derived CDR1 and CDR2 are ENHRY and SYGVKD. The CDR3 DNA is TGTGCCATCAGCTTTCCCAAGACAGGGCGGGGCGAAACTGAAGCTTTCTTT. This gives the protein CAISFPKTGRGETEAFF.

This clonotype has at least ten counts. The V gene is TRBV7-2, the J gene TRBJ2-7; D not resolved. This CDR3 region has 13 residues. Germline V lookup: CDR1 SGHTA, CDR2 FQGNSA. V was clipped by 1 base and J by 8 bases, with 12 bases between them. In DNA form, the CDR3 reads TGTGCCAGCAGCTTAGATCCCAGTACGAAGCAGTACTTC. Encoded protein: CASSLDPSTKQYF.

This clonotype was recorded many times. This sequence joins TRBV20-1 and TRBJ1-3; D uncertain. Germline-derived CDR1 and CDR2 are DFQATT and SNEGSKA (reference sequence). The CDR3 covers 12 residues. Trimming shortened V by 6 bases and J by 4 bases, and 10 bases separated the two germline ends. The CDR3 DNA sequence: TGCAGTGCAACCTATGGGGGAAACACCATATATTTT. This sequence encodes CSATYGGNTIYF.

This clonotype was counted at least ten times. The rearrangement uses TRBV7-2 and TRBJ1-2, with 10 bases fitting TRBD1. V trimming: 5 bases; J trimming: 8 bases; junction bases outside the gene matches: 5. The CDR3 loop spans 13 amino acids. Germline V CDR1 and CDR2: SGHTA, FQGNSA. The CDR3 reads CASSKGTGEGYTF. The CDR3 DNA follows: TGTGCCAGCAGCAAGGGGACAGGGGAAGGCTACACCTTC.

The CDR3 is CSARVGRRDSYNEQFF. The CDR3, as DNA: TGCAGTGCTAGAGTGGGGCGGAGGGACTCCTACAATGAGCAGTTCTTC. J is TRBJ2-1 and V is TRBV20-1, with D possibly being TRBD2 (6 bases). The CDR3 covers 16 residues. Trimming stripped 1 base from V and 0 bases from J, with 13 bases between. Germline V CDR1 and CDR2: DFQATT, SNEGSKA (reference sequence).

This clonotype was recorded at least ten times. The CDR3 is CASSYEWVRPSTDTQYF. The CDR3 DNA reads TGTGCCAGCAGTTACGAGTGGGTCAGACCTAGCACAGATACGCAGTATTTT. The rearrangement links TRBV6-5 to TRBJ2-3; no firm D call. This CDR3 has 17 amino acids. Per germline, CDR1 MNHEY and CDR2 SVGAGI. Trimming took 2 bases from V and 0 from J, leaving 15 bases between them.

The rearrangement uses TRBV6-6 and TRBJ2-5; D is perhaps TRBD2 (6 bases). V was trimmed by 2 bases and J by 5 bases, leaving 9 bases between them. The CDR3 has 13 amino acids. From germline, CDR1 is MNHNY and CDR2 SVGAGI (reference sequence). The CDR3 DNA sequence: TGTGCCAGCAGTTACCATGGAGGGGAGACCCAGTACTTC. It specifies CASSYHGGETQYF.

As for this clonotype: A much larger clone lies one base from this, so it may be a read error. The rearrangement links TRBV7-6 to TRBJ2-5; D gene unclear. Germline V gene data show CDR1 as SGHVS and CDR2 as FNYEAQ. The CDR3 runs 14 residues. The CDR3 coding sequence is TGTGTCAGCAGCTTACCGCTGAACTCGGAGACCCAGTACTTC. As protein: CVSSLPLNSETQYF.

Regarding this clonotype: A read error may produce the germline difference seen at one junction end. The rearrangement uses TRBV10-3 and TRBJ2-3, with TRBD2 identical over 7 bases. Looked up from germline, CDR1 is ENHRY and CDR2 is SYGVKD. This CDR3 is 15 amino acids long. CDR3: CVISEGGSITDTQYF. The CDR3 region has the DNA TGTGTCATCAGTGAGGGCGGGAGTATCACAGATACGCAGTATTTT.

This chain uses TRBV6-5 with TRBJ2-3; 7 positions match TRBD1. The CDR3 consists of 16 residues. Germline V gene lookup returns CDR1 MNHEY and CDR2 SVGAGI. With 3 bases clipped from V and 6 bases from J, the junction kept 12 bases outside the gene matches. For the CDR3, the DNA is TGTGCCAGCAGTTATTTGGGGAACAGGGGCGGGGATACGCAGTATTTT. Its translation: CASSYLGNRGGDTQYF.

This clonotype was observed at least ten times. This chain connects TRBV12-3 or TRBV12-4 to TRBJ2-1, with D maybe TRBD1 (5 bases). Trimming removed 5 bases at V and 7 bases at J, with 15 bases between. The CDR3 totals 14 residues. CDR3 nucleotides: TGTGCCAGCAGTCCCAACCAGGGTCGAAATGAGCAGTTCTTC. Its translation is CASSPNQGRNEQFF.

This clonotype has a count of ten or more. The V gene is TRBV7-9, the J gene TRBJ2-7, with a possible D match to TRBD2 (5 bases). Trimming left V 5 bases short and J 3 bases short, with 14 bases between. The CDR3 contains 14 residues. Germline CDR1 and CDR2: SEHNR and FQNEAQ (reference sequence). In DNA, the CDR3 is TGTGCCAGCAGCGCACCGACTATTTTCTACGAGCAGTACTTC. Protein product: CASSAPTIFYEQYF.

There are many counts of this clonotype. The chain couples TRBV7-2 to TRBJ2-1; 8 nucleotides agree with TRBD2. This CDR3 is built from 15 residues. Germline V gene sequence: CDR1 SGHTA, CDR2 FQGNSA. Trimming took 2 bases from V and 5 from J; bases not matched to a gene: 5. CDR3 in amino acids: CASSLLAGEHNEQFF. The CDR3 DNA is TGTGCCAGCAGCTTACTAGCGGGTGAGCACAATGAGCAGTTCTTC.

This rearrangement joins TRBV20-1 to TRBJ2-5; 7 bases are shared with TRBD1. In germline, CDR1 is DFQATT, CDR2 SNEGSKA (reference sequence). The CDR3 sequence is 13 residues long. J gave up 2 bases and V 6 bases, and 6 bases lay outside the gene matches. The CDR3 sequence is CSAPRTGQETQYF. The CDR3 nucleotides read TGCAGTGCACCCCGGACAGGTCAAGAGACCCAGTACTTC.

This clonotype has a count of ten or more. V usage is TRBV6-5 and J usage is TRBJ2-2; tentative D call: TRBD2 (5 bases). The CDR3 contains 14 residues. Between the trimmed V and J ends, which lost 0 bases and 5 bases, there was a span of 7 bases. Germline CDR1 reads MNHEY; CDR2 reads SVGAGI. The CDR3 nucleotides read TGTGCCAGCAGTTACTCGGGAGAGACCGGGGAGCTGTTTTTT. This codes for CASSYSGETGELFF.

The rearrangement joins TRBV29-1 to TRBJ2-1, with TRBD2 matching over 10 bases. V lost 7 bases, J lost 13 bases, and 10 bases stayed unmatched. The V gene's germline CDR1 is SQVTM and CDR2 ANQGSEA. This CDR3 has 12 amino acids. The CDR3 nucleotides are TGCAGCGCAGACAGGCCTAGCGGGAGTCAGTTCTTC. Its protein product is CSADRPSGSQFF.

This clonotype was seen at least ten times. The chain couples TRBV5-1 to TRBJ2-1, with a possible D match to TRBD1 (5 bases). The CDR3 consists of 13 residues. The germline CDR1 and CDR2 sequences are SGHRS and YFSETQ. Trimming shortened V by 4 bases and J by 12 bases, and 17 bases separated the two germline ends. This CDR3 reads CASSLERTLVQFF. CDR3 coding DNA: TGCGCCAGCAGCCTGGAAAGGACATTGGTGCAGTTCTTC. The full variable domain, with the rest looked up from reference TRBV5-1 and TRBJ2-1, is KAGVTQTPRYLIKTRGQQVTLSCSPISGHRSVSWYQQTPGQGLQFLFEYFSETQRNKGNFPGRFSGRQFSNSRSEMNVSTLELGDSALYLCASSLERTLVQFFGPGTRLTVL.